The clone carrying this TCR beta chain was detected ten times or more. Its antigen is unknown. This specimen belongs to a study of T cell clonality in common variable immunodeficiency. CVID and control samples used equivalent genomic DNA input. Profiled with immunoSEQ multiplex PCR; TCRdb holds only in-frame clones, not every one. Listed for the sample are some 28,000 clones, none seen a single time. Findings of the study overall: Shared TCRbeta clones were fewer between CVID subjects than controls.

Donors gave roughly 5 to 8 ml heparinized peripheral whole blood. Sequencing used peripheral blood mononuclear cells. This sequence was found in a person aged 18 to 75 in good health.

CDR3 sequence: CASSPSLVGQGNSPLHF. CDR3 DNA (partial): TGTGCCAGCTCACCCTCGCTGGTGGGACAGGGGAACTCACCC. The chain employs TRBV18 and TRBJ1-6, with TRBD1 matching over 10 bases. The sequenced fragment ends 3 residues before the CDR3 boundary, so the rest is inferred from the germline J gene. Trimming removed 3 bases from V and 10 bases from J; junction bases left unmatched: 12. The CDR3 spans 17 residues. The germline gives CDR1 KGHSH, CDR2 LQKENI.